A single sample gave rise to the 7 T cell receptor beta chains below, sequenced in a study of Ad26.COV2.S vaccination and SARS-CoV-2 variants. Some clones are missing from TCRdb's copy, which holds only in-frame ones; the method was immunoSEQ multiplex PCR. Of about 250,000 clones listed, roughly 86% are singletons. The treatment here: around 19 received Ad26.COV2.S at low or high dose, single or two shots; 5 received placebo; per-sample allocation not given. Specimen acquisition occurred on day 63 following the initial vaccine or placebo injection. The source was peripheral blood, collected in a trial of Ad26.COV2.S vaccine versus placebo. Receptors were obtained from a person between 18 and 60 years old who received the Ad26.COV2.S COVID-19 vaccine or a placebo.

The chain has TRBV6-5 and TRBJ1-2, with no clear D. Germline V gives CDR1 MNHEY, CDR2 SVGAGI. CDR3 size: 15 residues. V dropped 5 bases and J dropped 0 bases, with 13 bases sitting between them. The CDR3 region is CASSNLKGANYGYTF. DNA for the CDR3: TGTGCCAGCAGTAACCTAAAGGGAGCTAACTATGGCTACACCTTC.

The genes are TRBV5-1 and TRBJ2-6; 9 positions match TRBD1. Germline assignment: CDR1 SGHRS and CDR2 YFSETQ. Trimming took 4 bases from V and 4 from J; bases not matched to a gene: 6. The CDR3 runs 16 residues. The CDR3 spells CASSRGTGPGANVLTF. CDR3 nucleotide sequence: TGCGCCAGCAGCCGTGGGACAGGGCCCGGGGCCAACGTCCTGACTTTC.

The chain uses TRBV5-6 and TRBJ2-1; 16 nucleotides align to TRBD2. This CDR3 has 18 amino acids. The V gene end was trimmed by 4 bases and the J gene end by 2 bases; junction bases not matched to a gene: 6. Germline CDR1 reads SGHDT; CDR2 reads YYEEEE. Here the CDR3 reads CASSRGLAGGPAYNEQFF. For the CDR3, the DNA is TGTGCCAGCAGCAGGGGACTAGCGGGAGGGCCGGCCTACAATGAGCAGTTCTTC.

The CDR3 sequence: CASSLPAYEQYF. The CDR3 DNA reads as TGTGCCAGCAGTTTACCTGCCTACGAGCAGTACTTC. The chain is built from TRBV6-5 and TRBJ2-7; D uncertain. Trimming took off 4 bases at V and 2 bases at J, with 6 bases between the two ends. Germline CDR1 is MNHEY and CDR2 is SVGAGI. The CDR3 runs 12 residues.

The CDR3 DNA reads as TGTGCCATCACCTCAGGGGGGGGATCCTACGAGCAGTACTTC. This codes for CAITSGGGSYEQYF. The rearrangement links TRBV10-3 to TRBJ2-7, with D possibly called TRBD1 or TRBD2 (7 bases each). V was shortened by 7 bases and J by 1 base, with 14 bases between the two germline ends. This CDR3 is 14 amino acids long. Germline V gene sequence: CDR1 ENHRY, CDR2 SYGVKD.

The V call is TRBV29-1, the J call TRBJ2-5, with 11 nucleotides matching TRBD2. The germline gives CDR1 SQVTM, CDR2 ANQGSEA. The CDR3 extends over 15 amino acids. After removal of 6 bases from V and 3 bases from J, the junction contained 9 bases not matched to a gene. CDR3 nucleotide sequence: TGCAGCGTCCTCACTAGCGGGAGTTGGAAAGAGACCCAGTACTTC. This gives the protein CSVLTSGSWKETQYF. Full variable domain (missing parts from reference TRBV29-1 and TRBJ2-5): SAVISQKPSRDICQRGTSLTIQCQVDSQVTMMFWYRQQPGQSLTLIATANQGSEATYESGFVIDKFPISRPNLTFSTLTVSNMSPEDSSIYLCSVLTSGSWKETQYFGPGTRLLVL.

The gene calls are TRBV19 and TRBJ1-2, with TRBD1 as a possible D gene (5 bases). The V and J ends lost 4 bases and 4 bases respectively, with 25 bases between them. The CDR3 length is 18 residues. The germline V gene encodes CDR1 LNHDA and CDR2 SQIVND (reference sequence). In DNA, the CDR3 is TGTGCCAGTAGTAGATCCACGGGGACCCCTAACCGGGTCTATGGCTACACCTTC. Amino acids: CASSRSTGTPNRVYGYTF.